A single sample gave rise to the 5 T cell receptor beta chains below, sequenced in a study of blood T cell repertoires in COVID-19. Using immunoSEQ multiplex PCR, the repertoire was profiled, and TCRdb retains in-frame clones only, with some absent. The table includes over 140,000 clones, 77% detected once. Sequenced material: peripheral blood. The receptors were gathered from a woman aged 50 to 60 with active or convalescent COVID-19.

The chain has TRBV7-2 and TRBJ1-4, with 10 bases fitting TRBD1. Germline V lookup: CDR1 SGHTA, CDR2 FQGNSA. This CDR3 is 16 amino acids long. The trim removed 1 base at V and 8 bases at J, leaving 7 bases unmatched. DNA of the CDR3: TGTGCCAGCAGCTTAGGGACAGGGGGACAGTACGAAAAACTGTTTTTT. Its translation: CASSLGTGGQYEKLFF. Variable domain in full (rest from reference TRBV7-2 and TRBJ1-4): GAGVSQSPSNKVTEKGKDVELRCDPISGHTALYWYRQSLGQGLEFLIYFQGNSAPDKSGLPSDRFSAERTGGSVSTLTIQRTQQEDSAVYLCASSLGTGGQYEKLFFGSGTQLSVL.

This chain links TRBV2 with TRBJ1-3, with a weak D call TRBD1 (6 bases). The CDR3 has 16 amino acids. Deletions cut 7 bases from V and 3 bases from J, with 19 bases between. CDR1 is SNHLY and CDR2 is FYNNEI in the germline V gene. CDR3 in DNA: TGTGCCAGCACTAGGGAGGGGGGTTTGTTTGGAAACACCATATATTTT. Translating it yields CASTREGGLFGNTIYF.

The CDR3 DNA reads as TGTGCTAGTGCCCAAAATGAAAAACTGTTTTTT. It codes for CASAQNEKLFF. J is TRBJ1-4 and V is TRBV12-5, with D unresolved. V lost 7 bases and J lost 5, with 5 bases in between. Germline V CDR1 and CDR2: LGHNT, FRNRAP. This CDR3 contains 11 residues. The full variable domain, in which reference TRBV12-5 and TRBJ1-4 provide the parts outside the CDR3, is DARVTQTPRHKVTEMGQEVTMRCQPILGHNTVFWYRQTMMQGLELLAYFRNRAPLDDSGMPKDRFSAEMPDATLATLKIQPSEPRDSAVYFCASAQNEKLFFGSGTQLSVL.

This clone was seen more than once but under ten times. This chain joins TRBV15 and TRBJ1-1, with D tentatively TRBD1 (6 bases). CDR3 length equals 13 residues. V shed 3 bases and J shed 6 bases, with 11 bases lying between them. CDR1 LNHNV and CDR2 YYDKDF come from the germline V gene (reference sequence). The chain's CDR3 is CATSRIGGAEAFF. In DNA form, the CDR3 reads TGTGCCACCAGCAGGATAGGGGGAGCTGAAGCTTTCTTT.

V and J are TRBV5-6 and TRBJ1-6; TRBD1 is a possible D gene (5 bases). V was pared by 0 bases and J by 3 bases, with 10 bases between. Germline values: CDR1 SGHDT, CDR2 YYEEEE. CDR3 size: 16 residues. CDR3 sequence reads: CASSLATGNYNSPLHF. In nucleotides, the CDR3 is TGTGCCAGCAGCTTGGCCACAGGAAACTATAATTCACCCCTCCACTTT. Using reference TRBV5-6 and TRBJ1-6 for the parts outside the CDR3, the full variable domain is DAGVTQSPTHLIKTRGQQVTLRCSPKSGHDTVSWYQQALGQGPQFIFQYYEEEERQRGNFPDRFSGHQFPNYSSELNVNALLLGDSALYLCASSLATGNYNSPLHFGNGTRLTVT.